The rows below give T cell receptor beta chains drawn from one sample of a study of shared clonotypes between healthy human individuals. Here immunoSEQ multiplex PCR was the method, and the copy in TCRdb shows in-frame clones only, minus some. The sample shows approximately 480,000 clones, about three quarters of them seen only once. Sequenced: PBMCs. These receptors were taken from a woman aged 40 to 55 in good health. Some clones in this sample may be carry-over from other donors' samples. Both conserved end residues are part of each CDR3. The D gene is left open where the match is weak. Clone size is given for some rows only: seen once, a few or many times, or a class if the clone is expanded.

v_call: TRBV6-1
j_call: TRBJ1-2
d_call: -
clone_size: -
cdr3_nt: TGTGCCAGCAGTGGACAGGCTCCCCCCTATGGCTACACCTTC
cdr3_aa: CASSGQAPPYGYTF

v_call: TRBV18
j_call: TRBJ2-7
d_call: TRBD2
clone_size: once
cdr3_nt: TGTGCCAGCTCACCACCGCTAGCGGGAGTTGCCGAGCAGTACTTC
cdr3_aa: CASSPPLAGVAEQYF

v_call: TRBV7-6
j_call: TRBJ2-5
d_call: -
clone_size: -
cdr3_nt: TGTGCCAGCAGCTTCCTGCAAGAGACCCAGTACTTC
cdr3_aa: CASSFLQETQYF

v_call: TRBV7-3
j_call: TRBJ2-1
d_call: TRBD2
clone_size: -
cdr3_nt: TGTGCCAGCAGCCGTACTAGCGGACCATTTGGTGAGCAGTTCTTC
cdr3_aa: CASSRTSGPFGEQFF

v_call: TRBV7-2
j_call: TRBJ1-3
d_call: -
clone_size: once
cdr3_nt: TGTGCCAGCAGCTTAGGGTCCCCTCTGGCTGGAAACACCATATATTTT
cdr3_aa: CASSLGSPLAGNTIYF

v_call: TRBV11-2
j_call: TRBJ2-3
d_call: TRBD2
clone_size: -
cdr3_nt: TGTGCCAGCAGCTCCCGGGGGGGAGTGGCAGATACGCAGTATTTT
cdr3_aa: CASSSRGGVADTQYF

v_call: TRBV4-2
j_call: TRBJ2-1
d_call: TRBD2
clone_size: -
cdr3_nt: TGTGCCAGCAGCATCGGGGGGGGAGGGAGATCCTACAATGAGCAGTTCTTC
cdr3_aa: CASSIGGGGRSYNEQFF

v_call: TRBV5-1
j_call: TRBJ2-2
d_call: TRBD2
clone_size: -
cdr3_nt: TGCGCCAGCAGCCTAGGACTAGCGGTCACCGGGGAGCTGTTTTTT
cdr3_aa: CASSLGLAVTGELFF

v_call: TRBV28
j_call: TRBJ2-7
d_call: -
clone_size: -
cdr3_nt: TGTGCCAGCACTTACGGGGGTAGCTCCTACGAGCAGTACTTC
cdr3_aa: CASTYGGSSYEQYF

v_call: TRBV7-3
j_call: TRBJ2-3
d_call: -
clone_size: -
cdr3_nt: TGTGCCAGCAGCCGTGACTTGTTCGATACGCAGTATTTT
cdr3_aa: CASSRDLFDTQYF

v_call: TRBV7-8
j_call: TRBJ1-1
d_call: TRBD1
clone_size: -
cdr3_nt: TGTGCCAGCAGCTGGGTAAGGACAGGGAACACTGAAGCTTTCTTT
cdr3_aa: CASSWVRTGNTEAFF

v_call: TRBV28
j_call: TRBJ2-1
d_call: -
clone_size: -
cdr3_nt: TGTGCCACCAAGGGGGGGTACTCCTACAATGAGCAGTTCTTC
cdr3_aa: CATKGGYSYNEQFF

v_call: TRBV2
j_call: TRBJ1-1
d_call: -
clone_size: many
cdr3_nt: TGTGCCAGCAGTCAACCCCAACGGGGCACTGAAGCTTTCTTT
cdr3_aa: CASSQPQRGTEAFF

v_call: TRBV4-2
j_call: TRBJ2-2
d_call: TRBD2
clone_size: few
cdr3_nt: TGTGCCAGCACTCAATACCCCGGGAGGCCGGGCGGGGAGCTGTTTTTT
cdr3_aa: CASTQYPGRPGGELFF

v_call: TRBV5-4
j_call: TRBJ2-2
d_call: TRBD2
clone_size: -
cdr3_nt: TGTGCCAGCAGCTCCAAACCCGGGACTAGCGCGGCCGGGGAGCTGTTTTTT
cdr3_aa: CASSSKPGTSAAGELFF

v_call: TRBV20-1
j_call: TRBJ1-2
d_call: -
clone_size: -
cdr3_nt: TGCAGTGCTGCTGGGATCTATGGCTACACCTTC
cdr3_aa: CSAAGIYGYTF

v_call: TRBV28
j_call: TRBJ2-3
d_call: -
clone_size: -
cdr3_nt: TGTGCCAGCAGTTTGAGCGACCTCACCGCAGATACGCAGTATTTT
cdr3_aa: CASSLSDLTADTQYF

v_call: TRBV6-4
j_call: TRBJ2-1
d_call: -
clone_size: -
cdr3_nt: TGTGCCAGCAGTGACTGGCTGGGAGGCAATGAGCAGTTCTTC
cdr3_aa: CASSDWLGGNEQFF

v_call: TRBV2
j_call: TRBJ2-3
d_call: -
clone_size: -
cdr3_nt: TGTGCCAGCAACCTCGAATCGGGCACAGATACGCAGTATTTT
cdr3_aa: CASNLESGTDTQYF

v_call: TRBV6-6
j_call: TRBJ2-5
d_call: -
clone_size: -
cdr3_nt: TGTGCCAGCAGTTACTCGCGCGGACGGGGTCAAGAGACCCAGTACTTC
cdr3_aa: CASSYSRGRGQETQYF

v_call: TRBV7-7
j_call: TRBJ2-3
d_call: TRBD2
clone_size: once
cdr3_nt: TGTGCTAGCAGCCCGTCGCGGGAGCCAACGGATACGCAGTATTTT
cdr3_aa: CASSPSREPTDTQYF